The present entry profiles one TCR beta chain with its context. Germline-derived CDR1 and CDR2 are KGHSH and LQKENI. The V end lost 6 bases, the J end lost 5 bases, and 10 bases lay between the germline ends. The length of the CDR3 is 12 residues. Libraries were prepared by immunoSEQ multiplex PCR; TCRdb keeps only in-frame clonotypes and omits some of them. The table has 120,000 to 150,000 clones, approximately 83% seen once. The data derive from a study of blood T cell repertoires in COVID-19. Input material: peripheral blood. V is TRBV18 and J is TRBJ2-5, with D tentatively TRBD2 (5 bases). This sequence originates from an older woman with COVID-19, enrolled during active disease. CDR3 loop: CASSDSRETQYF. The CDR3 DNA sequence: TGTGCCAGCTCGGACTCAAGGGAGACCCAGTACTTC.